Listed below are T cell receptor beta chains from one sample, sequenced in a study of CD8 T cells in Susac syndrome. TCRdb re-analysed the immunoSEQ multiplex PCR reads in MiXCR, keeping a single row per CDR3 protein. The sample includes 200,000 to 300,000 distinct CDR3 sequences, about 96% of them seen just once. The sample comprised CD4+ T cells from PBMCs. The source is a human donor with Susac syndrome. The CDR3 runs from the conserved cysteine through the conserved F or W. The D gene is left open where the match is weak. Rows may omit the clone size; those that give it use once, few, many or a size class.

d_gene: TRBD1
j_gene: TRBJ2-2
v_gene: TRBV30
abundance: NA
CDR3aa: CAWSPKTGGLGTGELFF
CDR3nt: TGTGCCTGGAGTCCCAAGACAGGGGGTTTGGGCACCGGGGAGCTGTTTTTT

d_gene: TRBD1
j_gene: TRBJ2-5
v_gene: TRBV4-1
abundance: NA
CDR3aa: CASSPRDRGYETQYF
CDR3nt: TGCGCCAGCAGCCCCCGGGACAGGGGGTATGAGACCCAGTACTTC

d_gene: NA
j_gene: TRBJ2-3
v_gene: TRBV25-1
abundance: NA
CDR3aa: CASSERDTHTDTQYF
CDR3nt: TGTGCCAGCAGTGAAAGGGACACCCACACAGATACGCAGTATTTT

d_gene: NA
j_gene: TRBJ2-5
v_gene: TRBV29-1
abundance: once
CDR3aa: CSTTGTDWGTQYF
CDR3nt: TGCAGCACCACCGGGACTGATTGGGGGACCCAGTACTTC

d_gene: NA
j_gene: TRBJ2-7
v_gene: TRBV4-1
abundance: NA
CDR3aa: CASSPSSGRTYEQYF
CDR3nt: TGCGCCAGCAGCCCCTCCTCGGGCAGAACCTACGAGCAGTACTTC

d_gene: TRBD1
j_gene: TRBJ1-5
v_gene: TRBV5-1
abundance: NA
CDR3aa: CASSLEAGGQPQHF
CDR3nt: TGCGCCAGCAGCTTGGAGGCAGGGGGACAGCCCCAGCATTTT

d_gene: TRBD2
j_gene: TRBJ2-5
v_gene: TRBV7-9
abundance: once
CDR3aa: CASSRRLAGTEETQYF
CDR3nt: TGTGCCAGCAGCCGAAGACTAGCGGGGACAGAAGAGACCCAGTACTTC

d_gene: TRBD1
j_gene: TRBJ2-1
v_gene: TRBV29-1
abundance: NA
CDR3aa: CSASYPGGREQFF
CDR3nt: TGCAGCGCCTCTTATCCAGGGGGCCGTGAGCAGTTCTTC

d_gene: NA
j_gene: TRBJ1-2
v_gene: TRBV20-1
abundance: NA
CDR3aa: CSASGVNGYTF
CDR3nt: TGCAGTGCCTCGGGTGTGAATGGCTACACCTTC

d_gene: NA
j_gene: TRBJ2-7
v_gene: TRBV21-1
abundance: NA
CDR3aa: CASSKLLDTTGGPSYEQYF
CDR3nt: TGTGCCAGCAGCAAACTCCTCGACACAACAGGGGGCCCCTCCTACGAGCAGTACTTC

d_gene: TRBD1
j_gene: TRBJ2-6
v_gene: TRBV29-1
abundance: NA
CDR3aa: CSTSHGTGSGANVLTF
CDR3nt: TGCAGCACTTCTCATGGGACAGGCTCTGGGGCCAACGTCCTGACTTTC

d_gene: TRBD1
j_gene: TRBJ1-1
v_gene: TRBV4-2
abundance: NA
CDR3aa: CASSQDTGALNTEAFF
CDR3nt: TGTGCCAGCAGCCAAGATACAGGGGCCCTTAACACTGAAGCTTTCTTT

d_gene: NA
j_gene: TRBJ2-1
v_gene: TRBV29-1
abundance: NA
CDR3aa: CRGLRGGEQFF
CDR3nt: TGCAGAGGCCTAAGGGGCGGTGAGCAGTTCTTC

d_gene: NA
j_gene: TRBJ2-7
v_gene: TRBV20-1
abundance: NA
CDR3aa: CSARDLRGALGARAYEQYF
CDR3nt: TGCAGTGCTAGAGATCTTAGGGGGGCTTTAGGAGCTAGGGCCTACGAGCAGTACTTC

d_gene: NA
j_gene: TRBJ2-5
v_gene: TRBV29-1
abundance: NA
CDR3aa: CSARPSQETQYF
CDR3nt: TGCAGCGCCCGGCCCTCACAAGAGACCCAGTACTTC

d_gene: NA
j_gene: TRBJ1-1
v_gene: TRBV7-3
abundance: NA
CDR3aa: CASSLKPGGLGTEAFF
CDR3nt: TGTGCCAGCAGCTTAAAGCCGGGGGGCTTGGGCACTGAAGCTTTCTTT

d_gene: NA
j_gene: TRBJ1-2
v_gene: TRBV29-1
abundance: once
CDR3aa: CSVESVAGYTF
CDR3nt: TGCAGCGTTGAATCGGTGGCTGGCTACACCTTC